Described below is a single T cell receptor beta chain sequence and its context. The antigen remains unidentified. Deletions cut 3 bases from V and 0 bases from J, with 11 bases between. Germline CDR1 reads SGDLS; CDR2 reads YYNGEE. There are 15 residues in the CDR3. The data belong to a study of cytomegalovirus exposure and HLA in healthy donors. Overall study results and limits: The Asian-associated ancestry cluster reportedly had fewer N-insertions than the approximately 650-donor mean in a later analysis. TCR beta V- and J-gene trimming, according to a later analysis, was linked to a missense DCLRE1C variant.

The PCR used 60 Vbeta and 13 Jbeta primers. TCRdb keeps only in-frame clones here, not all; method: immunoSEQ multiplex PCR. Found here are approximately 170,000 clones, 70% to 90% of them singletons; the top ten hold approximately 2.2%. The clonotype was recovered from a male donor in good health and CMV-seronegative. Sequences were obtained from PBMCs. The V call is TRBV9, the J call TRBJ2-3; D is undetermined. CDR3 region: CASSAEQPSTDTQYF. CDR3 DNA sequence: TGTGCCAGCAGCGCCGAGCAACCCAGCACAGATACGCAGTATTTT.